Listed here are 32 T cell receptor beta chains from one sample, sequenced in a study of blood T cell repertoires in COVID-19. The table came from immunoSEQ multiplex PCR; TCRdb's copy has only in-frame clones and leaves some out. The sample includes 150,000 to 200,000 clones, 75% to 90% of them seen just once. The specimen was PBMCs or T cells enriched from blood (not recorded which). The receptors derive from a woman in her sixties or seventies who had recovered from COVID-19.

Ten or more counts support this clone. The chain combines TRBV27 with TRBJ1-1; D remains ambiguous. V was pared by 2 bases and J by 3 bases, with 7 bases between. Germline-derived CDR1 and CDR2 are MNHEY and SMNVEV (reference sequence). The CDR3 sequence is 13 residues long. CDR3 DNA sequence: TGTGCCAGCAGTTTAGCCCGGTACACTGAAGCTTTCTTT. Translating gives CASSLARYTEAFF.

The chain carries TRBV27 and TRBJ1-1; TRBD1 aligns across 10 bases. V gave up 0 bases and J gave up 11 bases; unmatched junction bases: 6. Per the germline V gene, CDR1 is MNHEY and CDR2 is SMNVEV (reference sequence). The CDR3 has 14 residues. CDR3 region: CASSLSAGTGAAFF. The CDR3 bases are TGTGCCAGCAGTTTATCGGCCGGGACAGGGGCCGCTTTCTTT.

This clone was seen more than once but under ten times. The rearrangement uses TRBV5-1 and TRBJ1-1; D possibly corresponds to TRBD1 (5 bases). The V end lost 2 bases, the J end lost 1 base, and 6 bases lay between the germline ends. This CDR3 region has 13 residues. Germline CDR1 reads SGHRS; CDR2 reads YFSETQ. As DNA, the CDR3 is TGCGCCAGCAGCTTTGACAGGAACACTGAAGCTTTCTTT. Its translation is CASSFDRNTEAFF. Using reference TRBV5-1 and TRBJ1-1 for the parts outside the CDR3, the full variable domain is KAGVTQTPRYLIKTRGQQVTLSCSPISGHRSVSWYQQTPGQGLQFLFEYFSETQRNKGNFPGRFSGRQFSNSRSEMNVSTLELGDSALYLCASSFDRNTEAFFGQGTRLTVV.

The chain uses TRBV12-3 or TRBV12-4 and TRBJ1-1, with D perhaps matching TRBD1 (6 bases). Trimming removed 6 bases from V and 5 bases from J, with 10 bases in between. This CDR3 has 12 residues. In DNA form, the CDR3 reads TGTGCCAGCAGAACAGGGATGACTGAAGCTTTCTTT. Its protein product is CASRTGMTEAFF.

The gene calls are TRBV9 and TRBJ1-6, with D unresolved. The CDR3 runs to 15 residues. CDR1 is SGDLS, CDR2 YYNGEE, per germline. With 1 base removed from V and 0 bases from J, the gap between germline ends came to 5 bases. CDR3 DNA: TGTGCCAGCAGCGTATTTAGCTCCTATAATTCACCCCTCCACTTT. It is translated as CASSVFSSYNSPLHF.

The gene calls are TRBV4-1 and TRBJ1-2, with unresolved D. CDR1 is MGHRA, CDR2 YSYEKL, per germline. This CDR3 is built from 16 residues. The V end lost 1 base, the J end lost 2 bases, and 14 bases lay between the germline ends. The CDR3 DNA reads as TGCGCCAGCAGCCAAGGAGGGAACAGTCCGAACTATGGCTACACCTTC. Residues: CASSQGGNSPNYGYTF.

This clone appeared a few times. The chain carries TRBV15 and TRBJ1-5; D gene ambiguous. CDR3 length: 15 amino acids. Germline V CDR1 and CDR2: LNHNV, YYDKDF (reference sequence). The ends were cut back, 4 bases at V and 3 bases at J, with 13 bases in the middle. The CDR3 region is CATSKSWQVNQPQHF. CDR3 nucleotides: TGTGCCACCAGCAAGAGCTGGCAGGTCAATCAGCCCCAGCATTTT.

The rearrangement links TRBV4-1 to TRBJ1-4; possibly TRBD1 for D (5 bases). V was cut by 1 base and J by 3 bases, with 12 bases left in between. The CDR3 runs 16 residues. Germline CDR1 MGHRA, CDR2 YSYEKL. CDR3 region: CASSQGPQGSNEKLFF. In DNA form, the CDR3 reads TGCGCCAGCAGCCAAGGACCCCAGGGCTCTAATGAAAAACTGTTTTTT.

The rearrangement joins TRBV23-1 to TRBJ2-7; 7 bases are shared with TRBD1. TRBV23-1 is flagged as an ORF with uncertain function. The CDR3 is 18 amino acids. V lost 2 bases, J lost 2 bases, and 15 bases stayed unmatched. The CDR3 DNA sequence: TGCGCCAGCAGTCAACCGGGCGAGGGGGACAGCCGACCCTACGAGCAGTACTTC. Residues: CASSQPGEGDSRPYEQYF.

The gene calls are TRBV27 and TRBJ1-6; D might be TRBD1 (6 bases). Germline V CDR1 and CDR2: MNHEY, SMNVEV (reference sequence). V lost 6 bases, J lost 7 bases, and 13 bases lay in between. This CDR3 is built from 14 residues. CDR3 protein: CASRWDKGNSPLHF. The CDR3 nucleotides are TGTGCCAGCAGATGGGACAAGGGGAATTCACCCCTCCACTTT.

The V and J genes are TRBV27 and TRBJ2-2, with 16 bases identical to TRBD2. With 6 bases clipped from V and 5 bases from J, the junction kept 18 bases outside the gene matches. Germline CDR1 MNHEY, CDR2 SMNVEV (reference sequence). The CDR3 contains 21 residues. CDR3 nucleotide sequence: TGTGCCAGCAGATTCCACACCGGGACTAGCGGGAGGGACGTCAGAACCGGGGAGCTGTTTTTT. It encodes CASRFHTGTSGRDVRTGELFF.

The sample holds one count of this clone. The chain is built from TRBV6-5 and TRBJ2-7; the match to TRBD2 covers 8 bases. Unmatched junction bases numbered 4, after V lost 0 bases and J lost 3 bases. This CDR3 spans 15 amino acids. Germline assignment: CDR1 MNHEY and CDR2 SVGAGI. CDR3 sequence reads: CASSYSNAGGYEQYF. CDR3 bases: TGTGCCAGCAGTTACTCGAACGCGGGGGGCTACGAGCAGTACTTC.

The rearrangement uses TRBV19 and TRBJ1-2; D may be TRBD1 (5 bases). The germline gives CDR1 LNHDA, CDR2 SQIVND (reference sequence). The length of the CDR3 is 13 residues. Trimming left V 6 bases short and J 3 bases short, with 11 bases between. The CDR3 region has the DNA TGTGCCAGTAGGAAGGGGTGGGACTATGGCTACACCTTC. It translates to CASRKGWDYGYTF.

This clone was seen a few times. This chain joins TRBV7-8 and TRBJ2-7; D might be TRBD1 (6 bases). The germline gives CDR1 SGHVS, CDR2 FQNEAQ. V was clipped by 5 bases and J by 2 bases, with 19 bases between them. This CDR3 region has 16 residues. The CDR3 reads CASSPFNRDIAYEQYF. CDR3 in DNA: TGTGCCAGCAGCCCATTTAACAGGGATATTGCCTACGAGCAGTACTTC.

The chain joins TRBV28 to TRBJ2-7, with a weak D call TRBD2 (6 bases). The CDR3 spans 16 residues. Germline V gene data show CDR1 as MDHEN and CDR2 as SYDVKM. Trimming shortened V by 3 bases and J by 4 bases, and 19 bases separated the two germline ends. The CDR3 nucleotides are TGTGCCAGCAGTTTGAGTGCGGCGGGAAAAAGTTACGAGCAGTACTTC. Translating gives CASSLSAAGKSYEQYF.

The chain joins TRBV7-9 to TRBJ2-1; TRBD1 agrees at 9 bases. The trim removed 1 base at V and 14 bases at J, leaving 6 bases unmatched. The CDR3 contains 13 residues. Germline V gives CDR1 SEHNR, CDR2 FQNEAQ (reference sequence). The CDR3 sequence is CASSLVEGDREFF. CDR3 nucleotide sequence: TGTGCCAGCAGCTTAGTGGAAGGGGACAGGGAGTTCTTC.

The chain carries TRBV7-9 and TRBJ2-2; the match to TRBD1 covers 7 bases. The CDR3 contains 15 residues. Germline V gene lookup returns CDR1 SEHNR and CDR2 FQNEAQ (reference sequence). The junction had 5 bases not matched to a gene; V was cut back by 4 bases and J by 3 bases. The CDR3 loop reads CASSSDRRDTGELFF. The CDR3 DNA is TGTGCCAGCAGCTCGGACAGGAGAGACACCGGGGAGCTGTTTTTT.

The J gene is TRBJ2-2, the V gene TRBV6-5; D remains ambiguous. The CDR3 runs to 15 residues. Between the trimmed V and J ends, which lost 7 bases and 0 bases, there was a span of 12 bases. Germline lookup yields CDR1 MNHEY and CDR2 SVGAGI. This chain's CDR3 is CASISSVSNTGELFF. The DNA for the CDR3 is TGTGCCAGCATTTCCAGCGTCTCGAACACCGGGGAGCTGTTTTTT.

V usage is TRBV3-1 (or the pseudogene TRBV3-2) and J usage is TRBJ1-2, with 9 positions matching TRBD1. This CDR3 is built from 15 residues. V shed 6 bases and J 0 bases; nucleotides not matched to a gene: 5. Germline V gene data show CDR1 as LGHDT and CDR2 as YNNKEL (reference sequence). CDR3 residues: CASSPQGAANYGYTF. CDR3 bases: TGTGCCAGCAGTCCACAGGGGGCTGCTAACTATGGCTACACCTTC.

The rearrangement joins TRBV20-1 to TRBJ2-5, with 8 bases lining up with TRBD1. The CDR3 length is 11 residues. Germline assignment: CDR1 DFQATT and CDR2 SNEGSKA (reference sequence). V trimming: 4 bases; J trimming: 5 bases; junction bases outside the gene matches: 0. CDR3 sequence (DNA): TGCAGTGCTACAGGGGGCGAGACCCAGTACTTC. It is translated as CSATGGETQYF.

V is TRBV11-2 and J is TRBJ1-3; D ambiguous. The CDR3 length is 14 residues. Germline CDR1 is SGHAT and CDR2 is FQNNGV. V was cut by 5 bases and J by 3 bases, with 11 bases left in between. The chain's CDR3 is CASSLERGGNTIYF. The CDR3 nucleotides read TGTGCCAGCAGCCTCGAGCGGGGTGGAAACACCATATATTTT.

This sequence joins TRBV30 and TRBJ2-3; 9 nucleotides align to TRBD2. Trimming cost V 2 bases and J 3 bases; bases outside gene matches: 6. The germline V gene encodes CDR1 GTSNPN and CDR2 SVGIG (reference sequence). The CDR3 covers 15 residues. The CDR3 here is CAWSHGGRETDTQYF. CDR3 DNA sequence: TGTGCCTGGAGTCATGGCGGGAGGGAGACAGATACGCAGTATTTT.

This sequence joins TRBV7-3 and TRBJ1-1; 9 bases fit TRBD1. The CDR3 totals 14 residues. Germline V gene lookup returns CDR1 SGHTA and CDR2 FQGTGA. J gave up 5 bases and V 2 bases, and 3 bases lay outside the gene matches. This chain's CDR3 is CASSLLGTGTEAFF. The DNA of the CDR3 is TGTGCCAGCAGCTTATTGGGGACAGGGACTGAAGCTTTCTTT.

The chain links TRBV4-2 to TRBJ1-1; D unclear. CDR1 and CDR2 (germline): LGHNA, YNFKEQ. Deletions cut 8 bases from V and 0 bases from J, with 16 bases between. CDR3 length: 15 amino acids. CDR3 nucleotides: TGTGCCAGCTCCCCGACTGGAAACATGAACACTGAAGCTTTCTTT. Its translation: CASSPTGNMNTEAFF.

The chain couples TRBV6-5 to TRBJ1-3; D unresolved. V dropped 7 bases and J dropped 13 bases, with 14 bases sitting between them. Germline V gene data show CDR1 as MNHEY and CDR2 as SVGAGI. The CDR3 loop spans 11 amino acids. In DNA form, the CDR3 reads TGTGCCAGCACCCTTGGCGGCACTATATATTTT. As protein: CASTLGGTIYF.

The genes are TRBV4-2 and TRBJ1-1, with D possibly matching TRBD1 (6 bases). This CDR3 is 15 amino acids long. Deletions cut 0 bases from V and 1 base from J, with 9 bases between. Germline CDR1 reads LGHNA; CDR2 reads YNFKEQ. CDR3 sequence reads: CASSQDGTQNTEAFF. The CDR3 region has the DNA TGTGCCAGCAGCCAAGACGGGACACAGAACACTGAAGCTTTCTTT.

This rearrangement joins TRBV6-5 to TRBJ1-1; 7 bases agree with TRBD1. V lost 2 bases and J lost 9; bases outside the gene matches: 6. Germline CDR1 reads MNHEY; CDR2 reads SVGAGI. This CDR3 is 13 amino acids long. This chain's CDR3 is CASSYPGTAKAFF. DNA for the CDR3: TGTGCCAGCAGTTACCCCGGGACAGCTAAAGCTTTCTTT.

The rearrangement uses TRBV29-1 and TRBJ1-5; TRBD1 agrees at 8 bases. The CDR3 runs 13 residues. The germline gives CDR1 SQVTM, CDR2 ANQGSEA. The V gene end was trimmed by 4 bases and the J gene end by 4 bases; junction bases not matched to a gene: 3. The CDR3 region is CSVAGQGNQPQHF. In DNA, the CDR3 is TGCAGCGTTGCTGGACAGGGTAATCAGCCCCAGCATTTT. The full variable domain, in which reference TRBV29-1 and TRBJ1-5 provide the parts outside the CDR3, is SAVISQKPSRDICQRGTSLTIQCQVDSQVTMMFWYRQQPGQSLTLIATANQGSEATYESGFVIDKFPISRPNLTFSTLTVSNMSPEDSSIYLCSVAGQGNQPQHFGDGTRLSIL.

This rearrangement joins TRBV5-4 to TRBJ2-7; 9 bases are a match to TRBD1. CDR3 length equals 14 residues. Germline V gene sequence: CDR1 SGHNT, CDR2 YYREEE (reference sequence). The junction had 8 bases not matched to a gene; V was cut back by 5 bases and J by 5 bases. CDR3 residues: CASSPAGQGHEQYF. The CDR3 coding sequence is TGTGCCAGCAGTCCTGCGGGACAGGGACACGAGCAGTACTTC.

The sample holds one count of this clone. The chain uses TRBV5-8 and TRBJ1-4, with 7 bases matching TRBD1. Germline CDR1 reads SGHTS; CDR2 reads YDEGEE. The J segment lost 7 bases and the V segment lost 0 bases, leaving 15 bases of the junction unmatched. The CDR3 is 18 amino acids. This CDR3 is CASSLVMDRITRSEKLFF. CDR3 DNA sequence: TGTGCCAGCAGCTTGGTTATGGACAGGATAACCCGGAGTGAAAAACTGTTTTTT.

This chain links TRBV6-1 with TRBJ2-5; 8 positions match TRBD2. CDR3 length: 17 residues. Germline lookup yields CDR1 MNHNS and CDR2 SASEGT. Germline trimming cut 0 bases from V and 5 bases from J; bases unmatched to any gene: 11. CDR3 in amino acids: CASSEARLARGGETQYF. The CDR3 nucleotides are TGTGCCAGCAGTGAAGCGAGACTAGCGAGAGGGGGGGAGACCCAGTACTTC.

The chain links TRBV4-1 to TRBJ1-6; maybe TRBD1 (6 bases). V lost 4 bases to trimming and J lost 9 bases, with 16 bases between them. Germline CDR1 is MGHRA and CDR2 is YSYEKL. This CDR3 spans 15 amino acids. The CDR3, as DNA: TGCGCCAGCAGCCTTATCGGGGGGCCGCCTTCACCCCTCCACTTT. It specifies CASSLIGGPPSPLHF.